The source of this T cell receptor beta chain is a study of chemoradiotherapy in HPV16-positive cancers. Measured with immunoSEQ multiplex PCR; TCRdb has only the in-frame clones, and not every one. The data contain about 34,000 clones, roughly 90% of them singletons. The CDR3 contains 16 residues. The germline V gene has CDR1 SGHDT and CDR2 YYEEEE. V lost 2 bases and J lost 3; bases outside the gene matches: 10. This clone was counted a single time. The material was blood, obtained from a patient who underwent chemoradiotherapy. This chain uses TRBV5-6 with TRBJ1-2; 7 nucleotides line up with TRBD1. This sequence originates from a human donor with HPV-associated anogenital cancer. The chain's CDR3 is CASSFFPPGGYYGYTF. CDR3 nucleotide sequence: TGTGCCAGCAGCTTCTTCCCCCCAGGGGGATACTATGGCTACACCTTC.